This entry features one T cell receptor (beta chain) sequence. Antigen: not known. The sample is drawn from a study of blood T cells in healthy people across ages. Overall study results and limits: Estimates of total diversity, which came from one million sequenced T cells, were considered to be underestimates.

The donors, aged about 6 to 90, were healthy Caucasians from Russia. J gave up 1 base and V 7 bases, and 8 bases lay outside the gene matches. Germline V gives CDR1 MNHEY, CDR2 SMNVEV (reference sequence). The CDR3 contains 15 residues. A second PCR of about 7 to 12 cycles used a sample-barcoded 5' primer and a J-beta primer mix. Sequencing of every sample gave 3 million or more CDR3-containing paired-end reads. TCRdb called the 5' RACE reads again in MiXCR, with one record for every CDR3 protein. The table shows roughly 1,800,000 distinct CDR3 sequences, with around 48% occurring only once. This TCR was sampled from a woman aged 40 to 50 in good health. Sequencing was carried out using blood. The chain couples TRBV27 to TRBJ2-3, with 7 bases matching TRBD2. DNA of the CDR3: TGTGCCAGCACCCACGGGGGGAGTGGCACAGATACGCAGTATTTT. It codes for CASTHGGSGTDTQYF.